This TCR beta chain was sequenced during a study of response to subunit inactivated influenza vaccine. TCRdb re-called the RT-PCR reads with MiXCR, one entry per CDR3 protein. The table lists a few hundred thousand distinct CDR3 sequences, about 14% of them singletons. The CDR3 loop spans 16 amino acids. The germline V gene encodes CDR1 LGHDT and CDR2 YNNKEL (reference sequence). The trim removed 5 bases at V and 7 bases at J, leaving 12 bases unmatched. Findings and caveats of the study: T cells newly recruited by each seasonal influenza vaccination are few, the authors suggested.

To note about this clonotype: What it binds is unknown.

The chain joins TRBV3-1 to TRBJ2-2, with 8 nucleotides matching TRBD2. This receptor was taken from a man between 50 and 59 years old who received an inactivated influenza vaccine. Material: PBMCs from blood, obtained 11 to 12 days after vaccination. CDR3 in DNA: TGTGCCAGCAGCAACGGAGCGGGAGTTACAATCGGGGAGCTGTTTTTT. It codes for CASSNGAGVTIGELFF.